This T cell receptor (beta chain) was found in a study of T cell responses to AZD1222 COVID-19 vaccine. This table comes from immunoSEQ multiplex PCR, and its TCRdb copy is limited to in-frame clones, with some not included. This table has about 130,000 clones, over 75% appearing once. Trimming took 0 bases from V and 7 from J, leaving 7 bases between them. The length of the CDR3 is 14 residues. The germline V gene has CDR1 LGHNA and CDR2 YSLEER. Findings and caveats of the study: In a largely white British group with more females than males, clonal diversity was possibly underestimated. Samples come after the peak T cell response, not at day 14.

A single count supports this clone. Antigen unknown. Sequenced material: peripheral blood, taken on day 0 of AZD1222 vaccination. The chain recombines TRBV4-3 with TRBJ1-6; D is unresolved. This clonotype was obtained from an adult in good health. CDR3 in DNA: TGCGCCAGCAGCCAAGAGGCCCGCAATTCACCCCTCCACTTT. Residues: CASSQEARNSPLHF.